The present T cell receptor (beta chain) was sequenced within a study of blood T cell repertoires in COVID-19. Study-wide background: Both acute and convalescent COVID-19 samples were obtained from the United States, Italy and Spain. From T cells, B-cell-depleted T cells, or PBMCs came the material, which was cDNA or gDNA.

Trimming took 0 bases from V and 0 from J, leaving 8 bases between them. This CDR3 spans 16 amino acids. CDR1 MGHRA and CDR2 YSYEKL come from the germline V gene. In the source study's methods: Amplification from reference gene primers served as the basis for estimated nucleated cell counts. The data were produced by immunoSEQ multiplex PCR, yet TCRdb's version contains in-frame clones alone and is incomplete. V and J calls and clone size come straight from that table; D and trimming were deduced from the DNA. The sample lists under 250,000 clones, 80% to 90% occurring once. This clone showed up just a few times.

The clonotype comes from a woman between 65 and 79 years old with acute or convalescent COVID-19. The gene calls are TRBV4-1 and TRBJ1-4; D is undetermined. The sample taken for sequencing was peripheral blood. CDR3 residues: CASSQDPVATNEKLFF. In DNA, the CDR3 is TGCGCCAGCAGCCAAGATCCCGTTGCAACTAATGAAAAACTGTTTTTT.